A selection of T cell receptor beta chains follows, all from one sample in a study of identical twins. Each CDR3 protein gets one entry after TCRdb re-called the 5' RACE reads with MiXCR. The sample contains about 500,000 distinct CDR3 sequences, around 15% of which appear only once. Separately, the same data were catalogued under a study of yellow fever vaccine responses in identical twins.

Material: CD4+ T cells sorted from blood. The receptors were gathered from a woman between 18 and 29 years old in good health. Each CDR3 is given with its conserved first and last residue. D genes are given only for firm matches. The size of a clone is reported for some rows only, either as once, few or many, or as a class for expanded clones.

D	size	V	J	DNA	CDR3
TRBD2	-	TRBV4-3	TRBJ2-7	TGCGCCAGCAGCCAAGGTCTAGCGGGAGGGCCGTCAAACGAGCAGTACTTC	CASSQGLAGGPSNEQYF
TRBD1	many	TRBV5-1	TRBJ2-1	TGCGCCAGCAGCCAGACAGGGTCTCCCAACAATGAGCAGTTCTTC	CASSQTGSPNNEQFF
-	few	TRBV20-1	TRBJ2-2	TGCAGTGCTAGAGCCCCGGGGCTTACCGGGGAGCTGTTTTTT	CSARAPGLTGELFF
TRBD1	few	TRBV6-1	TRBJ2-3	TGTGCCAGCAGCCGACGCCCACCACAGGGGGCGGCTAGCACAGATACGCAGTATTTT	CASSRRPPQGAASTDTQYF
-	-	TRBV30	TRBJ2-6	TGTGCCTGGAGAGGGGGGCCAGCTGGGGCCAACGTCCTGACTTTC	CAWRGGPAGANVLTF
-	-	TRBV7-8	TRBJ2-7	TGTGCCAGCAGCTTAGGGCAGACCTCGCAGTACTTC	CASSLGQTSQYF
TRBD1	few	TRBV7-8	TRBJ2-2	TGTGCCAGCAGCTTGGACAGGGTCTTCGGGGAGCTGTTTTTT	CASSLDRVFGELFF
TRBD2	-	TRBV20-1	TRBJ2-3	TGCTGTGCTAGAGACTCTAGCGGGAGGTCTTCTGGCACAGATACGCAGTATTTT	CCARDSSGRSSGTDTQYF
-	-	TRBV24-1	TRBJ2-5	TGTGCCACCAGGCGGACAGCCCAAGAGACCCAGTACTTC	CATRRTAQETQYF
-	few	TRBV9	TRBJ2-4	TGTGCCAGCAGCGTAGTCGGGGGGCTGGACATTCAGTACTTC	CASSVVGGLDIQYF
-	few	TRBV7-2	TRBJ1-5	TGTGCCAGCGCCGTTAGGGGCAATCAGCCCCAGCATTTT	CASAVRGNQPQHF
TRBD2	few	TRBV6-2/TRBV6-3	TRBJ2-1	TGTGCCAGCAGTAGGTGGCGGGAGGTTCCAATTCACAGTGAGCAGTTCTTC	CASSRWREVPIHSEQFF
-	few	TRBV10-3	TRBJ2-6	TGTGCCATCAGTGAGCCGGGGGCGCGAAGTGCCAACGTCCTGACTTTC	CAISEPGARSANVLTF
-	-	TRBV29-1	TRBJ2-7	TGCAGCGTTGATGTCGGGGCTGGGCTCGGAGGGCCGGTCTCTGGTGAGCAGTACTTC	CSVDVGAGLGGPVSGEQYF
TRBD1	-	TRBV12-3/TRBV12-4	TRBJ2-3	TGTGCCAGCAGGGGACAGGGAGGGGGCACAGATACGCAGTATTTT	CASRGQGGGTDTQYF
-	-	TRBV18	TRBJ1-1	TGTGCCAGCTCACCTTCGACGGCGATCAACACTGAAGCTTTCTTT	CASSPSTAINTEAFF
-	-	TRBV12-3/TRBV12-4	TRBJ1-1	TGTGCCAGCAGTTTACGGGGATTTGGGGAGGGCAGCTACACTGAAGCTTTCTTT	CASSLRGFGEGSYTEAFF
TRBD2	-	TRBV6-5	TRBJ2-7	TGTGCCAGCAGACCAATAGGACTAGCGGGGGGCTACGAGCAGTACTTC	CASRPIGLAGGYEQYF
-	-	TRBV5-1	TRBJ2-7	TGCGCCAGCAGCTTGGCTGGGAAATACGAGCAGTACTTC	CASSLAGKYEQYF
TRBD1	few	TRBV20-1	TRBJ2-1	TGCAGTGCTAGACTCCGGGACAGGGTACATGAGCAGTTCTTC	CSARLRDRVHEQFF
-	many	TRBV20-1	TRBJ2-7	TGCAGTGCTTTGGGGGGCCTGCAAACCTACGAGCAGTACTTC	CSALGGLQTYEQYF
TRBD2	many	TRBV5-1	TRBJ2-1	TGCGCCAGCACTAGTAGCGGGGGTTTTGAGCAGTTCTTC	CASTSSGGFEQFF
-	-	TRBV6-5	TRBJ1-5	TGTGCCAGCAGTTACGGTAGGGGGGATCAGCCCCAGCATTTT	CASSYGRGDQPQHF
TRBD1	many	TRBV11-3	TRBJ2-1	TGTGCCAGCAGCCCCGTGGACAGGTTGAGCTCCTACAATGAGCAGTTCTTC	CASSPVDRLSSYNEQFF